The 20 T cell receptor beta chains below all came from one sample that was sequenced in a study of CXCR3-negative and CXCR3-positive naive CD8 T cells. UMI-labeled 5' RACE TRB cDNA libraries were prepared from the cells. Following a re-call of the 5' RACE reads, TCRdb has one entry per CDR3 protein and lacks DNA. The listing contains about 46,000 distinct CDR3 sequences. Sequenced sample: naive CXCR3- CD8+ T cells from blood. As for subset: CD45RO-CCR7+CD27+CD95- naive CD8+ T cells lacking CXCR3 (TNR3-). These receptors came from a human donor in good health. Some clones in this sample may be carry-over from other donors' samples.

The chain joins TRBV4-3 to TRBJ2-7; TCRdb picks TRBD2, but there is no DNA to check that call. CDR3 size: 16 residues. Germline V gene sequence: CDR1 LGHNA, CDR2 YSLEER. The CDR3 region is CASSHTTSGRAWEQYF.

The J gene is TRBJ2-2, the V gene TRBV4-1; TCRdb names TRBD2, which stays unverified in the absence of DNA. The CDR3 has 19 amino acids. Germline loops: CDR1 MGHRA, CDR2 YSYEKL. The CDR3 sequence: CASSHSRGSGRSYTGELFF.

CDR3 loop: CASSLDVSYEQYF. The rearrangement links TRBV5-1 to TRBJ2-7. Germline assignment: CDR1 SGHRS and CDR2 YFSETQ. The CDR3 runs 13 residues.

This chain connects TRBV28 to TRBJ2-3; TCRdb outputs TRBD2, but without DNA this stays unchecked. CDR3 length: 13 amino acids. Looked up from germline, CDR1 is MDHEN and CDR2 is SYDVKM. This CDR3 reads CASSHSSGDTQYF.

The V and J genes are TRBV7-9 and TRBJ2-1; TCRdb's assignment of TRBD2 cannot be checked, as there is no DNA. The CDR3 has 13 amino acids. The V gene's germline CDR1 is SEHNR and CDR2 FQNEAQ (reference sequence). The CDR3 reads CASSLGTSGLQFF.

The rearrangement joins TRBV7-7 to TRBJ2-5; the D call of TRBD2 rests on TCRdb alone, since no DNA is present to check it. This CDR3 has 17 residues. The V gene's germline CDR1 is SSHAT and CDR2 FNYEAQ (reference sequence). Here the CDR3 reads CASSSASSGGIQETQYF.

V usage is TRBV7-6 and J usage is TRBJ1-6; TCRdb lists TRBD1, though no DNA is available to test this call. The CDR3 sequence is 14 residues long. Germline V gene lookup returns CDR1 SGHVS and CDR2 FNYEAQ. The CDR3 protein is CASSLGQDNSPLHF. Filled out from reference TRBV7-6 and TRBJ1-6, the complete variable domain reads GAGVSQSPRYKVTKRGQDVALRCDPISGHVSLYWYRQALGQGPEFLTYFNYEAQQDKSGLPNDRFSAERPEGSISTLTIQRTEQRDSAMYRCASSLGQDNSPLHFGNGTRLTVT.

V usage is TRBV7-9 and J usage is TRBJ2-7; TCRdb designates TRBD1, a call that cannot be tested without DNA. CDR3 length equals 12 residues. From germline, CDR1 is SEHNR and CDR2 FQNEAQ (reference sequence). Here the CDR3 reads CASKQVSYEQYF. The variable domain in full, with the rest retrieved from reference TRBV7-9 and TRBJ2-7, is DTGVSQNPRHKITKRGQNVTFRCDPISEHNRLYWYRQTLGQGPEFLTYFQNEAQLEKSRLLSDRFSAERPKGSFSTLEIQRTEQGDSAMYLCASKQVSYEQYFGPGTRLTVT.

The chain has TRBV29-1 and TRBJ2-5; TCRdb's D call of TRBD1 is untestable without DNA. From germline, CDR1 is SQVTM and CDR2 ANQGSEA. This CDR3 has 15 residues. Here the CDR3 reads CSVEEVDRFQETQYF.

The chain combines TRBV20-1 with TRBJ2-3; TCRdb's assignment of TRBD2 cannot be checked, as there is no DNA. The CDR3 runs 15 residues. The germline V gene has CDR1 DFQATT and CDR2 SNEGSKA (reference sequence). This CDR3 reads CSAQARDYFVDTQYF.

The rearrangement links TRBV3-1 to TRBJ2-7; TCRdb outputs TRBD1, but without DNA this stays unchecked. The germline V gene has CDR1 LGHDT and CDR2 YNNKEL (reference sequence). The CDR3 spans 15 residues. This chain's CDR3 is CASSQERTEYYEQYF.

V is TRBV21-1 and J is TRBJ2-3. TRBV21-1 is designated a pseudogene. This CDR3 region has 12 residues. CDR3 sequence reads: CASSAKDGTQYF.

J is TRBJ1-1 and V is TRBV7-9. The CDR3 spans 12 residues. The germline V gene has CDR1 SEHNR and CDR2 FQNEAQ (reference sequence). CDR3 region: CASSLVWGEAFF.

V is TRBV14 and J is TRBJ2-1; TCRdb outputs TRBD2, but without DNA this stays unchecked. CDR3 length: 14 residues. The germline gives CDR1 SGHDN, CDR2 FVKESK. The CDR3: CASSPLAGPNEQFF.

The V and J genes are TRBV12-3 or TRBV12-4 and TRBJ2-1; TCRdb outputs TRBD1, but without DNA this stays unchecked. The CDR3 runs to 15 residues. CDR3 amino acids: CASSSPGTGNNEQFF.

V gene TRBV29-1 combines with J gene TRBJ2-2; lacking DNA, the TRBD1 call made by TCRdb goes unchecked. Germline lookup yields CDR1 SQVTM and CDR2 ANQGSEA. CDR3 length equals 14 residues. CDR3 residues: CSVRQGRWTGELFF.

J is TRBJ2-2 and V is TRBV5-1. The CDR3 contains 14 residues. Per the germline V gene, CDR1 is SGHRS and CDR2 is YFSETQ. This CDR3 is CASSRTGGTGELFF.

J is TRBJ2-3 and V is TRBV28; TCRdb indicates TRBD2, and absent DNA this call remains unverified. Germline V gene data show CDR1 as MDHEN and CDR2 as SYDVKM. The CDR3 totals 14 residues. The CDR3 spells CASLAGGITDTQYF. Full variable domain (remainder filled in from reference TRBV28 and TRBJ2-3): DVKVTQSSRYLVKRTGEKVFLECVQDMDHENMFWYRQDPGLGLRLIYFSYDVKMKEKGDIPEGYSVSREKKERFSLILESASTNQTSMYLCASLAGGITDTQYFGPGTRLTVL.

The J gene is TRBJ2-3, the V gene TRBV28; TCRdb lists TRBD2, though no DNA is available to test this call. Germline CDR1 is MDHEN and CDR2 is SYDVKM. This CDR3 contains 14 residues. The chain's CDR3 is CASSSVSGKDTQYF.

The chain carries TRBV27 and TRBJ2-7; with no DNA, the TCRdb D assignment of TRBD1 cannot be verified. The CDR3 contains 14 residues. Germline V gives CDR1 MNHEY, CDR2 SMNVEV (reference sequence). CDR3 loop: CASSSGGASYEQYF.